The next 9 T cell receptor beta chains were all read from a single sample in a study of regulatory T cells in long-lasting Graves disease. Libraries of TCR beta came from iRepertoire HTBI primers plus Arm-PCR of CDR3 regions. MiXCR was run by TCRdb on the multiplex PCR reads, yielding one entry per CDR3 protein. The top ten clones hold more than 8.5% of a sample with roughly 500,000 distinct CDR3 sequences, about 14% of them seen once. The time point is: newly diagnosed GD, antithyroid drugs for less than 3 months. From PBMCs, RNA was extracted and then used to make the TCR library. These records were also assigned to another study, of T cells in Graves' hyperthyroidism and ophthalmopathy.

Sequences were derived from peripheral blood mononuclear cells (PBMCs), sampled at new diagnosis, from a patient treated with antithyroid drugs. The receptors derive from a young man with Graves disease.

The chain couples TRBV15 to TRBJ2-1, with TRBD1 matching over 9 bases. Losses at the gene ends were 3 bases for V and 6 bases for J; bases not matched to a gene: 12. There are 17 residues in the CDR3. In germline, CDR1 is LNHNV, CDR2 YYDKDF (reference sequence). Written as DNA, the CDR3 is TGTGCCACCAGCAGTGACCAGGACAGGGGACGGAGCAATGAGCAGTTCTTC. Its translation is CATSSDQDRGRSNEQFF.

This chain joins TRBV7-9 and TRBJ1-3, with D unclear. The CDR3 has 16 amino acids. Germline lookup yields CDR1 SEHNR and CDR2 FQNEAQ (reference sequence). The V gene lost 1 base and the J gene lost 2 bases, with 12 bases spanning the gap. For the CDR3, the DNA is TGTGCCAGCAGCTTAGGTTACGGCTACACTGGAAACACCATATATTTT. It is translated as CASSLGYGYTGNTIYF.

This rearrangement joins TRBV6-2 or TRBV6-3 to TRBJ2-3; D possibly corresponds to TRBD2 (5 bases). The CDR3 has 18 residues. Between the trimmed V and J ends, which lost 0 bases and 0 bases, there was a span of 16 bases. In germline, CDR1 is MNHEY, CDR2 SVGEGT. The CDR3 nucleotides read TGTGCCAGCAGTTACTCGTGGACTGGGCGGGCTAGCACAGATACGCAGTATTTT. Encoded protein: CASSYSWTGRASTDTQYF.

The table lists this clonotype with many counts. The chain links TRBV12-3 or TRBV12-4 to TRBJ2-1; D possibly corresponds to TRBD2 (6 bases). The CDR3 spans 18 residues. With 5 bases removed from V and 0 bases from J, the gap between germline ends came to 20 bases. As DNA, the CDR3 is TGTGCCAGCAGTACCCTAGCGAGTTCTTCCTCCTCCTACAATGAGCAGTTCTTC. Protein product: CASSTLASSSSSYNEQFF.

This clonotype was recorded a few times. This chain connects TRBV29-1 to TRBJ2-3; maybe TRBD2 (7 bases). CDR1 is SQVTM, CDR2 ANQGSEA, per germline. The V and J ends lost 2 bases and 6 bases respectively, with 18 bases between them. This CDR3 has 15 residues. Here the CDR3 reads CSVESVGGGLDTQYF. CDR3 nucleotide sequence: TGCAGCGTTGAATCCGTAGGGGGGGGATTGGATACGCAGTATTTT.

Comment on this clonotype: A much larger clonotype is one base distant, so this may be a read error. V gene TRBV6-1 combines with J gene TRBJ2-2, with 8 bases matching TRBD1. The CDR3 is 16 residues long. Germline V lookup: CDR1 MNHNS, CDR2 SASEGT. The CDR3 protein is CAGSTGQGLGTGELFF. The CDR3 DNA reads as TGTGCCGGCAGTACCGGACAGGGCTTAGGCACCGGGGAGCTGTTTTTT.

The chain recombines TRBV10-3 with TRBJ1-6; tentatively, D is TRBD1 (5 bases). Germline V lookup: CDR1 ENHRY, CDR2 SYGVKD. The CDR3 spans 15 residues. The ends were cut back, 2 bases at V and 9 bases at J, with 14 bases in the middle. The CDR3 spells CAISEGAGEFSPLHF. The CDR3 DNA is TGTGCCATCAGTGAGGGGGCCGGGGAGTTTTCACCCCTCCACTTT.

This clonotype was detected only a few times. V gene TRBV7-2 combines with J gene TRBJ2-6, with D unresolved. Trimming stripped 5 bases from V and 4 bases from J, with 6 bases between. This CDR3 is 13 amino acids long. From germline, CDR1 is SGHTA and CDR2 FQGNSA. The CDR3 sequence: CASSPFGANVLTF. The CDR3 nucleotides are TGTGCCAGCAGCCCTTTCGGGGCCAACGTCCTGACTTTC.

V usage is TRBV4-1 and J usage is TRBJ2-7; D possibly corresponds to TRBD1 (6 bases). The CDR3 spans 15 residues. Trimming left V 3 bases short and J 6 bases short, with 18 bases between. From germline, CDR1 is MGHRA and CDR2 YSYEKL. CDR3 in DNA: TGCGCCAGCAGCCAGCCACAGGGTGGTCTACGCGAGCAGTACTTC. Protein sequence: CASSQPQGGLREQYF.